The TCR beta chain described here comes from a study of cytomegalovirus exposure and HLA in healthy donors. PCR was performed using 60 Vbeta and 13 Jbeta primers. Some clones are missing from TCRdb's copy, which holds only in-frame ones; the method was immunoSEQ multiplex PCR. The table has 110,000 to 150,000 clones, over 55% seen once. Deletions cut 8 bases from V and 4 bases from J, with 15 bases between. This CDR3 is built from 13 residues. The germline gives CDR1 LNHDA, CDR2 SQIVND (reference sequence). The chain combines TRBV19 with TRBJ2-7; D might be TRBD2 (5 bases). Material: PBMCs. The sequence was collected from a man aged 35 to 55 in good health and CMV-seronegative. CDR3: CASSPGQRYEQYF. Written as DNA, the CDR3 is TGTGCCAGTTCTCCCGGGCAGCGGTACGAGCAGTACTTC.